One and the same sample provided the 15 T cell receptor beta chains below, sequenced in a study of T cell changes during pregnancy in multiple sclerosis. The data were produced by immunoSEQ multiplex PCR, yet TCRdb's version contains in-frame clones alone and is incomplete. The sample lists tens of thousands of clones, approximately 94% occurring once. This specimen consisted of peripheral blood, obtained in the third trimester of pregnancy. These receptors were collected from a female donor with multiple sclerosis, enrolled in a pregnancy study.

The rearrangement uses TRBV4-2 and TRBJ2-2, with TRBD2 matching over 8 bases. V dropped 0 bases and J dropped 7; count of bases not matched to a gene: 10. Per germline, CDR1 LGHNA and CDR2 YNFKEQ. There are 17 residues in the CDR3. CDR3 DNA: TGTGCCAGCAGCCAAGACCGCAGCGGGAGAATGGGCGGGGAGCTGTTTTTT. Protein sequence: CASSQDRSGRMGGELFF.

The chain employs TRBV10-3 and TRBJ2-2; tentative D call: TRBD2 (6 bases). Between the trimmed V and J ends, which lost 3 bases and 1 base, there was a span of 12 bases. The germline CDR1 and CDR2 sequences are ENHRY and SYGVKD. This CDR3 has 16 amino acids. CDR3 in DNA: TGTGCCATCAGTGATTGGGGCGGGAAGAACACCGGGGAGCTGTTTTTT. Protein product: CAISDWGGKNTGELFF.

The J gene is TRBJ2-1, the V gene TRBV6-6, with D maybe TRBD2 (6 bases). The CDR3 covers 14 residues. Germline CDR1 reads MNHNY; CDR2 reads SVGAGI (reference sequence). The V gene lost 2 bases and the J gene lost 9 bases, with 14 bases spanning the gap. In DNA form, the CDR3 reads TGTGCCAGCAGTTACCCGGGCGGGATTACTGAGCAGTTCTTC. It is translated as CASSYPGGITEQFF.

CDR3 amino acids: CASSIRGSGISGANVLTF. CDR3 coding DNA: TGTGCCAGTAGTATACGGGGTAGCGGGATCTCTGGGGCCAACGTCCTGACTTTC. This chain connects TRBV19 to TRBJ2-6; 8 positions match TRBD2. This CDR3 spans 18 amino acids. The V gene's germline CDR1 is LNHDA and CDR2 SQIVND (reference sequence). The ends lost 2 bases at V and 0 bases at J; junction bases unmatched: 6. The full variable domain, completed using reference TRBV19 and TRBJ2-6, is DGGITQSPKYLFRKEGQNVTLSCEQNLNHDAMYWYRQDPGQGLRLIYYSQIVNDFQKGDIAEGYSVSREKKESFPLTVTSAQKNPTAFYLCASSIRGSGISGANVLTFGAGSRLTVL.

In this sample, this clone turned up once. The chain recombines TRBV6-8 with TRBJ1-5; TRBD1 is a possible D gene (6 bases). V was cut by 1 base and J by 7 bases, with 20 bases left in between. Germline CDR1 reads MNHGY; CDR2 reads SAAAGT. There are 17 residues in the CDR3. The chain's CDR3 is CASSYWGGTWVQQPQHF. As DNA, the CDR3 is TGTGCCAGCAGTTACTGGGGGGGCACCTGGGTCCAACAGCCCCAGCATTTT.

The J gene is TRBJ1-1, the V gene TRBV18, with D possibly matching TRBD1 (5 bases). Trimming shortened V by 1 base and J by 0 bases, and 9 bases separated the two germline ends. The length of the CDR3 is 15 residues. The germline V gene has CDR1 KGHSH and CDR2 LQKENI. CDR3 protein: CASSPQGSMNTEAFF. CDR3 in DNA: TGTGCCAGCTCACCACAGGGGTCGATGAACACTGAAGCTTTCTTT.

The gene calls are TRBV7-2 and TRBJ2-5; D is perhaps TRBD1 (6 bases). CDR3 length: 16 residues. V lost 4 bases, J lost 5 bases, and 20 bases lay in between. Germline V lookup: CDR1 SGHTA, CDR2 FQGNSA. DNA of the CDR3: TGTGCCAGCAGCTCCCCCGGGACAACGATTGTGGAGACCCAGTACTTC. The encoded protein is CASSSPGTTIVETQYF.

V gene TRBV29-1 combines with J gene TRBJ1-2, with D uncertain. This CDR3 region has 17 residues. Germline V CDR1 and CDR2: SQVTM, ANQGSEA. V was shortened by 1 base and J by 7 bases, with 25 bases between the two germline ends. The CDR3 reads CSVEAWLSSDPPGGYTF. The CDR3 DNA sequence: TGCAGCGTTGAAGCTTGGTTGAGTTCTGACCCTCCGGGTGGCTACACCTTC.

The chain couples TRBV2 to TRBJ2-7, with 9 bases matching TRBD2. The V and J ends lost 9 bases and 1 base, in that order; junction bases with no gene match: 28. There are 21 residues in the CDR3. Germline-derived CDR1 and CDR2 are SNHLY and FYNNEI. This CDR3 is CARRNMAESPTGTSFSYEQYF. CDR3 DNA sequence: TGTGCCAGACGAAATATGGCCGAATCCCCAACCGGGACTAGCTTTTCCTACGAGCAGTACTTC.

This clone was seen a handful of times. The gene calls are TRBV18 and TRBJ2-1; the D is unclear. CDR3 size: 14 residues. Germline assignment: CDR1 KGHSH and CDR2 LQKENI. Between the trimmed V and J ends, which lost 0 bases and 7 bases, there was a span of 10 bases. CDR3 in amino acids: CASSPPRMNNEQFF. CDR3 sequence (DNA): TGTGCCAGCTCACCACCGAGGATGAATAATGAGCAGTTCTTC.

CDR3 protein: CAWRDFGTGNTEAFF. Here the CDR3 DNA reads TGTGCCTGGAGGGACTTTGGGACAGGGAACACTGAAGCTTTCTTT. This rearrangement joins TRBV30 to TRBJ1-1, with 8 positions matching TRBD1. Germline V gene data show CDR1 as GTSNPN and CDR2 as SVGIG (reference sequence). The V and J ends lost 3 bases and 1 base, in that order; junction bases with no gene match: 7. CDR3 size: 15 residues.

The CDR3 DNA sequence: TGCGCCAGCAGCCAAGTTGCGGGGCAAGTCTACGAGCAGTACTTC. As protein: CASSQVAGQVYEQYF. The chain employs TRBV4-1 and TRBJ2-5, with a weak D call TRBD2 (6 bases). The tail of the sequence fits TRBJ2-7 better, so the J call may be wrong. CDR1 MGHRA and CDR2 YSYEKL come from the germline V gene. CDR3 length equals 15 residues.

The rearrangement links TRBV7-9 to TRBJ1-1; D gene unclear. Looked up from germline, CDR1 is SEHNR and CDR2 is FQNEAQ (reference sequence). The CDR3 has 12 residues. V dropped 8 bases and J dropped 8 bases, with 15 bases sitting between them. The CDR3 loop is CASGGLFLEAFF. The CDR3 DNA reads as TGTGCCAGCGGAGGACTATTCCTAGAAGCTTTCTTT.

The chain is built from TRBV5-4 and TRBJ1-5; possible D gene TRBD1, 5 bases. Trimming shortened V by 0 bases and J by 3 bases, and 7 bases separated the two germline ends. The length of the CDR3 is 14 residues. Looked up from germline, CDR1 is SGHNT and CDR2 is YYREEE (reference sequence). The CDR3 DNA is TGTGCCAGCAGCTTGGGGGGGGACAATCAGCCCCAGCATTTT. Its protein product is CASSLGGDNQPQHF.

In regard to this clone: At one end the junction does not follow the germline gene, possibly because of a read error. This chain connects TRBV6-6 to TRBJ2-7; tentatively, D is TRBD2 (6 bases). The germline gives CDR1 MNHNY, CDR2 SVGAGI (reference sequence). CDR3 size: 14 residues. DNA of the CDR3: TGTGCCAGCAGTCCCCCGGGAGCACCCTACGAGGAGTACTTC. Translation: CASSPPGAPYEEYF.